Shown below are 23 T cell receptor beta chains from a single sample sequenced in a study of cytomegalovirus exposure and HLA in healthy donors. TCRdb keeps only in-frame clones here, not all; method: immunoSEQ multiplex PCR. The table has about 98,000 clones, 87% seen once; the top ten hold more than 3%. The specimen was PBMCs. These receptors were obtained from a woman aged 30 to 39 in good health and CMV-seronegative.

This rearrangement joins TRBV9 to TRBJ2-7; TRBD2 is a possible D gene (5 bases). Trimming shortened V by 4 bases and J by 6 bases, and 14 bases separated the two germline ends. Germline assignment: CDR1 SGDLS and CDR2 YYNGEE. The CDR3 runs 13 residues. In nucleotides, the CDR3 is TGTGCCAGCAGCCTCAAGAGGGCGGGCGAGCAGTACTTC. Translated, it gives CASSLKRAGEQYF.

The chain links TRBV6-1 to TRBJ1-3; no reliable D call. The CDR3 extends over 13 amino acids. The ends were cut back, 2 bases at V and 9 bases at J, with 11 bases in the middle. CDR1 is MNHNS and CDR2 is SASEGT in the germline V gene. The CDR3 sequence: CASSEWARTTIYF. The CDR3 DNA sequence: TGTGCCAGCAGTGAATGGGCCCGAACCACCATATATTTT.

V is TRBV19 and J is TRBJ1-3; D is possibly TRBD1 (5 bases). Per germline, CDR1 LNHDA and CDR2 SQIVND (reference sequence). This CDR3 comprises 15 residues. The CDR3 loop is CASGTGRSSGNTIYF. Here the CDR3 DNA reads TGTGCAAGTGGAACAGGCCGTAGCTCTGGAAACACCATATATTTT. Based on the CDR3 plus reference TRBV19 and TRBJ1-3, the full variable domain is DGGITQSPKYLFRKEGQNVTLSCEQNLNHDAMYWYRQDPGQGLRLIYYSQIVNDFQKGDIAEGYSVSREKKESFPLTVTSAQKNPTAFYLCASGTGRSSGNTIYFGEGSWLTVV.

The V and J genes are TRBV6-5 and TRBJ1-4, with a possible D match to TRBD1 (6 bases). Germline CDR1 reads MNHEY; CDR2 reads SVGAGI. The CDR3 runs to 14 residues. Trimming shortened V by 5 bases and J by 5 bases, and 12 bases separated the two germline ends. CDR3 sequence reads: CASSLTGFNEKLFF. The CDR3 DNA sequence: TGTGCCAGCAGTCTTACAGGGTTCAATGAAAAACTGTTTTTT.

The chain employs TRBV28 and TRBJ1-2; 8 nucleotides align to TRBD1. The CDR3 extends over 13 amino acids. Germline V CDR1 and CDR2: MDHEN, SYDVKM. The ends lost 3 bases at V and 4 bases at J; junction bases unmatched: 1. The CDR3: CASSLDRAYGYTF. The CDR3 bases are TGTGCCAGCAGTTTGGACAGGGCCTATGGCTACACCTTC.

V and J are TRBV25-1 and TRBJ1-2, with 7 bases matching TRBD1. The CDR3 consists of 16 residues. CDR1 MGHDK and CDR2 SYGVNS come from the germline V gene. The V and J ends lost 4 bases and 4 bases, in that order; junction bases with no gene match: 12. The CDR3 is CASSGSGQTDIYGYTF. CDR3 sequence (DNA): TGTGCCAGCAGTGGGTCGGGACAGACAGATATCTATGGCTACACCTTC.

The rearrangement uses TRBV28 and TRBJ1-5; TRBD1 is a possible D gene (5 bases). The germline V and J ends were trimmed by 6 bases and 4 bases, with 19 bases remaining between them. CDR3 size: 16 residues. The germline V gene encodes CDR1 MDHEN and CDR2 SYDVKM. This chain's CDR3 is CASSPSQGGRNQPQHF. CDR3 DNA sequence: TGTGCCAGCAGCCCCAGTCAGGGAGGGCGGAATCAGCCCCAGCATTTT.

This chain uses TRBV21-1 with TRBJ1-2; the table assigns TRBD1, which was not confirmed against the DNA. TRBV21-1 is classified as a pseudogene. The CDR3 is made up of 12 amino acids. CDR3: CASSQGVNGYTF. Here the CDR3 DNA reads TGTGCCAGCAGTCAAGGGGTTAATGGCTACACCTTC.

The chain joins TRBV5-4 to TRBJ2-4; 7 bases match TRBD1. V shed 0 bases, J shed 0 bases, and the junction held 6 bases outside the gene matches. Germline CDR1 and CDR2: SGHNT and YYREEE (reference sequence). There are 17 residues in the CDR3. The CDR3, as DNA: TGTGCCAGCAGCTTGGCCGGACAGGCCCGAGCCAAAAACATTCAGTACTTC. Translation gives CASSLAGQARAKNIQYF.

The gene calls are TRBV7-3 and TRBJ2-6; 7 nucleotides align to TRBD1. This CDR3 region has 16 residues. Germline values: CDR1 SGHTA, CDR2 FQGTGA. Germline trimming cut 4 bases from V and 1 base from J; bases unmatched to any gene: 4. CDR3: CASSSWTGSGANVLTF. CDR3 DNA: TGTGCCAGCAGCTCTTGGACAGGATCTGGGGCCAACGTCCTGACTTTC.

This clone was detected a few times. The chain employs TRBV7-8 and TRBJ2-7, with D maybe TRBD2 (5 bases). The CDR3 spans 12 residues. Per the germline V gene, CDR1 is SGHVS and CDR2 is FQNEAQ. The V end was cut by 1 base, the J end by 8 bases, with 9 bases between. CDR3 nucleotide sequence: TGTGCCAGCAGCTTAGACCGGGGAAAGCAGTACTTC. It yields the protein CASSLDRGKQYF.

V usage is TRBV6-1 and J usage is TRBJ2-7; a possible D gene is TRBD2 (5 bases). Trimming took 8 bases from V and 5 from J, leaving 13 bases between them. Germline values: CDR1 MNHNS, CDR2 SASEGT. The CDR3 sequence is 12 residues long. CDR3 in amino acids: CASGRIGDEQYF. The CDR3 DNA reads TGTGCCAGCGGGCGAATCGGGGACGAGCAGTACTTC.

The J gene is TRBJ2-7, the V gene TRBV4-2, with D possibly being TRBD1 (6 bases). The CDR3 contains 14 residues. In germline, CDR1 is LGHNA, CDR2 YNFKEQ. V lost 4 bases and J lost 2, with 12 bases in between. CDR3 region: CASSPRDTAYEQYF. CDR3 nucleotides: TGTGCCAGCAGCCCCCGGGACACCGCCTACGAGCAGTACTTC.

The chain employs TRBV18 and TRBJ2-1, with 7 bases identical to TRBD2. Per germline, CDR1 KGHSH and CDR2 LQKENI. CDR3 size: 15 residues. Losses at the gene ends were 4 bases for V and 5 bases for J; bases not matched to a gene: 8. Here the CDR3 DNA reads TGTGCCAGCTCACTGATGGGAGGGTCGGACAATGAGCAGTTCTTC. As protein: CASSLMGGSDNEQFF.

The rearrangement joins TRBV29-1 to TRBJ2-4; 9 nucleotides match TRBD2. Trimming at V came to 6 bases and at J to 0 bases, leaving 9 bases not matched to a gene. CDR1 and CDR2 from the germline V gene are SQVTM and ANQGSEA. CDR3 length: 16 residues. The CDR3, as DNA: TGCAGCGTCCTGGGGCTAGCGGGAATAGCCAAAAACATTCAGTACTTC. Amino acid sequence: CSVLGLAGIAKNIQYF.

The V gene is TRBV11-2, the J gene TRBJ2-7; 9 nucleotides match TRBD1. After removal of 6 bases from V and 11 bases from J, the junction contained 8 bases not matched to a gene. Looked up from germline, CDR1 is SGHAT and CDR2 is FQNNGV. The CDR3 has 12 amino acids. CDR3 amino acids: CASSQERTGEYF. CDR3 nucleotide sequence: TGTGCCAGCAGTCAAGAGAGGACAGGGGAGTACTTC.

The chain couples TRBV5-1 to TRBJ1-2, with D perhaps TRBD1 (5 bases). The CDR3 has 15 amino acids. From germline, CDR1 is SGHRS and CDR2 YFSETQ. V was trimmed by 3 bases and J by 8 bases, leaving 20 bases between them. CDR3 loop: CASSSSGDLSGGYTF. The DNA for the CDR3 is TGCGCCAGCAGCTCGTCGGGGGATCTCTCTGGAGGCTACACCTTC.

This chain joins TRBV5-5 and TRBJ1-6; perhaps TRBD1 as D (6 bases). The CDR3 consists of 14 residues. CDR1 SGHKS and CDR2 YYEKEE come from the germline V gene (reference sequence). The V end was cut by 0 bases, the J end by 9 bases, with 10 bases between. The CDR3 reads CASSLAGDTSPLHF. The CDR3 DNA follows: TGTGCCAGCAGCTTGGCAGGGGACACTTCACCCCTCCACTTT. Full variable domain (rest looked up from reference TRBV5-5 and TRBJ1-6): DAGVTQSPTHLIKTRGQQVTLRCSPISGHKSVSWYQQVLGQGPQFIFQYYEKEERGRGNFPDRFSARQFPNYSSELNVNALLLGDSALYLCASSLAGDTSPLHFGNGTRLTVT.

This chain links TRBV28 with TRBJ1-2; the D gene is possibly TRBD1 (6 bases). Germline CDR1 MDHEN, CDR2 SYDVKM. V was cut by 5 bases and J by 0 bases, with 19 bases left in between. This CDR3 has 17 amino acids. The CDR3, as DNA: TGTGCCAGCAGTCCCCGGGGGGGCCGGGGAGCTAACTATGGCTACACCTTC. This translates into CASSPRGGRGANYGYTF.

The CDR3 region is CASSLRGTGVPYEQYF. DNA of the CDR3: TGTGCCAGCAGTTTAAGAGGAACAGGGGTTCCCTACGAGCAGTACTTC. The chain employs TRBV28 and TRBJ2-7; 7 nucleotides align to TRBD1. The CDR3 length is 16 residues. CDR1 is MDHEN, CDR2 SYDVKM, per germline. J lost 2 bases, V lost 2 bases, and 9 bases had no gene match.

The chain carries TRBV6-5 and TRBJ2-7; possible D gene TRBD2, 6 bases. This CDR3 is built from 14 residues. V lost 6 bases and J 0 bases, leaving 12 bases between the germline ends. CDR1 MNHEY and CDR2 SVGAGI come from the germline V gene. CDR3 DNA: TGTGCCAGCAGCTCTGGGACTTTCTCCTACGAGCAGTACTTC. The encoded protein is CASSSGTFSYEQYF.

This clone occurred once. In DNA, the CDR3 is TGTGCCAGTAGTATAGACGCAGGGGAGACCTATGGCTACACCTTC. Residues: CASSIDAGETYGYTF. The gene calls are TRBV19 and TRBJ1-2; TRBD1 might be the D (6 bases). CDR1 LNHDA and CDR2 SQIVND come from the germline V gene (reference sequence). CDR3 length: 15 amino acids. Trimming took 0 bases from V and 4 from J, leaving 12 bases between them.

This clone was seen a few times. This chain uses TRBV18 with TRBJ1-2; D not certain. The CDR3 is 15 amino acids. Germline lookup yields CDR1 KGHSH and CDR2 LQKENI. Trimming took 3 bases from V and 0 from J, leaving 11 bases between them. This CDR3 is CASSPSDTANYGYTF. The CDR3 coding sequence is TGTGCCAGCTCACCTTCCGACACTGCTAACTATGGCTACACCTTC.